This TCR beta chain came from a study of T-cell memory formation after mild COVID-19. The CDR3 has 13 residues. Germline V CDR1 and CDR2: LNHDA, SQIVND (reference sequence). V was trimmed by 2 bases and J by 6 bases, leaving 10 bases between them. The 5'RACE method, run with constant-segment primers, produced TCR alpha and TCR beta cDNA libraries (carrying sample barcodes and UMIs). TCRdb called the 5' RACE reads again in MiXCR, with one record for every CDR3 protein. This table holds roughly 40,000 distinct CDR3 sequences, less than 7.5% found once. The sequenced material came from PBMCs or a T cell subset sorted from them (not recorded which). The gene calls are TRBV19 and TRBJ1-1; D may be TRBD1 (5 bases). This receptor was identified in a man younger than 35 who had mild COVID-19 (a few samples of this study predate the infection). Cell type and time point are not known. This chain's CDR3 is CASSISPGPEAFF. For the CDR3, the DNA is TGTGCCAGTAGTATATCTCCGGGACCTGAAGCTTTCTTT.